The entry that follows covers one T cell receptor (beta chain) sequence. Its antigen has not been determined. Base qualities were left out, and no much larger clone turns up one base away. Other DNA variants within this sample encode the same CDR3. The record originates from a study of blood T cell repertoires in COVID-19 (dated by TCRdb to the early 2020s). Turning to the overall study: Collaborator samples came from the United States, Italy and Spain and covered acute and convalescent phases of COVID-19. The material from the prospective study consisted of cDNA or gDNA derived from T cells, B-cell-depleted T cells, or PBMCs. Deeply sampled blood TCRbeta repertoires from subjects exposed to, actively infected with, or recovered from COVID-19 were included in the dataset. The repertoires were made available in a free public database intended to serve as a resource for research on the immune response to SARS-CoV-2. Samples were obtained from the ongoing ImmuneRACE study (first 160 participants) and from some 1,300 subjects provided by 6 global collaborators. Sample metadata almost always included a de-identified subject ID, COVID-19 status, age in years and sex. HLA class I and class II types, where available, came from metadata supplied by the sample provider rather than from assay-based typing. Study-wide findings and limitations: The amount of clinical and demographic metadata varied by source and participant and was provided uncurated.

The CDR3 contains 15 residues, cysteine and phenylalanine counted. The CDR3 DNA has 45 bases and is translated from base 1. V and J are trimmed by 5 bases and 0 bases, and the gene matches miss 5 bases of the junction. The germline V gene encodes CDR1 SGHNT and CDR2 YENEEA. The immunoSEQ Assay, a bias-controlled multiplex PCR, was used to amplify TCRbeta CDR3 regions from genomic DNA. In the source study's methods: Nucleated cell counts per sample were estimated from amplification of reference gene primers within the assay. Sequence reads were collapsed and filtered to measure the absolute abundance of every unique TCRbeta CDR3 rearrangement. Productive Simpson clonality was computed per sample as the square root of Simpson's diversity index over productive rearrangements. TCRdb holds this immuneACCESS table with in-frame rearrangements only. Some clones are missing; in checked studies, unresolved V genes explain under half, and the rest has no known cause. That table is the source of V, J and clone size, and D and trimming were worked out from the DNA. Counted in this sample were about 160,000 clones; around 80% of them appeared once. Roughly 3.5% of the sample goes to the ten largest clones.

Enrolling through a virtual design, the prospective study's participants ranged in age from roughly 18 to 89 years and lived across around 25 United States geographic areas. To assign participants to cohorts, the prospective study relied on clinical history that participants themselves reported in a screening survey and a study questionnaire. For ImmuneRACE Cohort 3, a participant was defined as recovered based on two consecutive negative NP/OP PCR tests, clearance by a healthcare professional, or resolution of symptoms. Mobile phlebotomists in the prospective study collected whole blood, serum and a nasopharyngeal or oropharyngeal swab from every participant. Over a 2-month period, participants in the prospective study had the option of providing additional blood draws and questionnaires. Before DNA extraction, blood samples from the prospective study were shipped at room temperature or frozen.

The sequencing sample was made of PBMCs or T cells enriched from blood (not recorded which). This sequence uses TRBV11-3 and TRBJ2-3, with 7 middle bases fitting TRBD2. The sequence was collected from a woman aged 55-70 years who had recovered from COVID-19. The CDR3 in this case is CASSLSGTSTDTQYF. The nucleotide sequence is TGTGCCAGCAGCCTCAGCGGGACTAGCACAGATACGCAGTATTTT. With the rest looked up from the reference TRBV11-3 and TRBJ2-3 genes rather than sequenced, the full variable domain is EAGVVQSPRYKIIEKKQPVAFWCNPISGHNTLYWYLQNLGQGPELLIRYENEEAVDDSQLPKDRFSAERLKGVDSTLKIQPAELGDSAVYLCASSLSGTSTDTQYFGPGTRLTVL.